A selection of T cell receptor beta chains follows, all from one sample in a study of radiotherapy plus CTLA-4 blockade in lung cancer. TCRdb's copy holds only in-frame clones and misses some; the assay was immunoSEQ multiplex PCR. The table lists 81,000 or so clones, over 80% of them singletons. Sequenced here: peripheral blood, sampled from a patient treated with radiotherapy plus ipilimumab. The receptors come from a human donor with non-small cell lung cancer that progressed on radiotherapy plus ipilimumab. Both conserved end residues are part of each CDR3. The D gene is left open where the match is weak. Clone size is shown for a subset of rows, as once, few, many or a class of expanded clone.

clone_size	d_call	j_call	v_call	cdr3_nt	cdr3_aa
.	.	TRBJ1-2	TRBV30	TGTGCCTGGAGGTTTTCCCGAGGCTACACCTTC	CAWRFSRGYTF
.	TRBD1	TRBJ1-1	TRBV30	TGTGCCTGGAGTGGACAGGGAGTGAACACTGAAGCTTTCTTT	CAWSGQGVNTEAFF
.	.	TRBJ2-7	TRBV11-2	TGTGCCAGCAGCTTAGTTTCAAAAGGGGTCGAGCAGTACTTC	CASSLVSKGVEQYF
.	.	TRBJ1-5	TRBV15	TGTGCCACCAGCGCCCAGATAAATCAGCCCCAGCATTTT	CATSAQINQPQHF
.	.	TRBJ2-3	TRBV7-2	TGTGCCAGCAGCTTGTGGACAGATACGCAGTATTTT	CASSLWTDTQYF
once	.	TRBJ2-2	TRBV4-3	TGCGCCAGCAGCCAAGCGGGCGCGAACACCGGGGAGCTGTTTTTT	CASSQAGANTGELFF
.	TRBD1	TRBJ1-2	TRBV27	TGTGCCAGCAGCCTTAAGGGTCAGGGGGGGAATAACTATGGCTACACCTTC	CASSLKGQGGNNYGYTF
.	TRBD2	TRBJ2-7	TRBV10-3	TGTGCCATCAGTGGGGGAGGGACTAGCGGAAACTACGAGCAGTACTTC	CAISGGGTSGNYEQYF
.	.	TRBJ1-2	TRBV15	TGTGCCACCAGCCTCGGGAGGCAGGGCTTAGGGGGCTACACCTTC	CATSLGRQGLGGYTF
.	.	TRBJ1-2	TRBV2	TGTGCCAGCAGTGAGGAGGGGATGTATGGCTACACCTTC	CASSEEGMYGYTF
.	TRBD1	TRBJ1-5	TRBV5-8	TGTGCCAGCACCCCGGGACAGGGCAATCAGCCCCAGCATTTT	CASTPGQGNQPQHF
.	.	TRBJ1-6	TRBV9	TGTGCCAGCAGCGTAGGGCAGGGTGAAGATTCACCCCTCCACTTT	CASSVGQGEDSPLHF
.	.	TRBJ1-3	TRBV30	TGTGCCTGGAGTGTTGTGTACACCATATATTTT	CAWSVVYTIYF
.	TRBD2	TRBJ2-3	TRBV4-2	TGTGCCAGCAGCCAAGATATCGGCGGGAGAAGCGCAGATACGCAGTATTTT	CASSQDIGGRSADTQYF
once	.	TRBJ2-7	TRBV6-1	TGTGCCAGCAGTGAATCCGTACCCTCCTACGAGCAGTACTTC	CASSESVPSYEQYF
.	.	TRBJ2-7	TRBV4-1	TGCGCCAGCAGGGCTGGGGTTACTTCTGACAGGGTGGGAGGCGAGCAGTACTTC	CASRAGVTSDRVGGEQYF
.	.	TRBJ1-2	TRBV18	TGTGCCAGCTCCTCGGGGCAGAACTATGGCTACACCTTC	CASSSGQNYGYTF
.	.	TRBJ2-1	TRBV5-5	TGTGCCAGCAGCCCTGGAGGGGATGAGCAGTTCTTC	CASSPGGDEQFF
.	.	TRBJ2-1	TRBV6-5	TGTGCCAGCAGTTACTCCGGTTTCACGTCAGGGTCCCTGTTCTTC	CASSYSGFTSGSLFF
few	TRBD1	TRBJ1-6	TRBV7-9	TGTGCCAGCAGCTTAGCGCCGGGACAGGGCAATTCACCCCTCCACTTT	CASSLAPGQGNSPLHF
.	.	TRBJ2-5	TRBV4-2	TGTGCCAGCAGCCAAGGGGACCCCCAAGAGACCCAGTACTTC	CASSQGDPQETQYF
once	.	TRBJ2-5	TRBV2	TGTGCCAGCAGGGCAGGTGGTGAGACCCAGTACTTC	CASRAGGETQYF
.	TRBD1	TRBJ2-5	TRBV10-3	TGTGCCATCAGTGAAGGGACAGGGGGCCAAGAGACCCAGTACTTC	CAISEGTGGQETQYF
.	.	TRBJ1-2	TRBV30	TGTGCCTGGAGTGTAGTGGGGGACTGGCGGTATGGCTACACCTTC	CAWSVVGDWRYGYTF
few	.	TRBJ1-3	TRBV5-4	TGTGCCAGCAGCGTGGGACGGGGCTCTGGAAACACCATATATTTT	CASSVGRGSGNTIYF
few	.	TRBJ2-4	TRBV7-2	TGTGCCAGCAGCCCTCGGGGGATCGCGAAAAACATTCAGTACTTC	CASSPRGIAKNIQYF
.	.	TRBJ1-6	TRBV9	TGTGCCAGCAGCGTAGCTTCGGGGAATTCACCCCTCCACTTT	CASSVASGNSPLHF
.	.	TRBJ2-5	TRBV4-2	TGTGCCAGCAGCCAAGAGGGGGACCAAAGGTACCAAGAGACCCAGTACTTC	CASSQEGDQRYQETQYF
.	.	TRBJ2-1	TRBV7-2	TGTGCCAGCAGCCCTTCAGGGACCCACAATGAGCAGTTCTTC	CASSPSGTHNEQFF
.	.	TRBJ1-3	TRBV11-2	TGTGCCAGCAGCGACAGCTACAGCTCTGGAAACACCATATATTTT	CASSDSYSSGNTIYF
.	.	TRBJ2-1	TRBV4-3	TGCGCCAGCAGCCAAGATCGCCTCCCGGGGTCCCTTGAGCAGTTCTTC	CASSQDRLPGSLEQFF
few	.	TRBJ1-5	TRBV7-9	TGTGCCAGCAGCTTAGTGGGCAGCAATCAGCCCCAGCATTTT	CASSLVGSNQPQHF